The T cell receptor beta chain under discussion was sequenced for a study of cytomegalovirus exposure and HLA in healthy donors. Whole-study findings and limits: The study labeled fewer than 200 TCR beta chains cytomegalovirus-associated. While the bulk of TCR sequences proved rare, some public TCRs turned up in many donors. In vitro, a few CMV-associated chains proved specific for CMV antigens. Later, an analysis found that TCR clusters from the first cohort tended to co-occur in the 120 validation repertoires.

Notes on this clone: The antigen is undetermined.

This table comes from immunoSEQ multiplex PCR, and its TCRdb copy is limited to in-frame clones, with some not included. Of 150,000 to 200,000 clones listed, about 81% are singletons. The sample consisted of PBMCs. This clonotype was sampled from a woman aged 25 to 45 in good health and CMV-seronegative.

The CDR3 protein is CASIEAGVSIYEQYF. The CDR3 bases are TGTGCCAGCATCGAGGCGGGAGTTAGCATCTACGAGCAGTACTTC. The rearrangement uses TRBV28 and TRBJ2-7; the match to TRBD2 covers 7 bases. Germline trimming cut 7 bases from V and 3 bases from J; bases unmatched to any gene: 12. The CDR3 sequence is 15 residues long. The germline CDR1 and CDR2 sequences are MDHEN and SYDVKM.